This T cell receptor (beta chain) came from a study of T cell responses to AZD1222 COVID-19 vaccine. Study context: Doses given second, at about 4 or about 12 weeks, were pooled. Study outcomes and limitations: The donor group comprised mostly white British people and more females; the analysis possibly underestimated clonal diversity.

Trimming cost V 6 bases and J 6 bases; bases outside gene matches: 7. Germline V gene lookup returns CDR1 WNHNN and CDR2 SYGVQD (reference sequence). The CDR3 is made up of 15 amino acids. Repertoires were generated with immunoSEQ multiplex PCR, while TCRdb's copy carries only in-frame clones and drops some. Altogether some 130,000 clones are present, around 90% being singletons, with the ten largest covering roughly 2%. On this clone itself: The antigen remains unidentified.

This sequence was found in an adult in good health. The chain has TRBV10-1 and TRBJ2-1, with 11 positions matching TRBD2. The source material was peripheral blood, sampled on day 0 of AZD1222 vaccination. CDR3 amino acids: CASSHPSGRLNEQFF. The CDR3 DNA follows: TGCGCCAGCAGCCACCCTAGCGGGAGGCTCAATGAGCAGTTCTTC.